The 21 T cell receptor beta chains given below trace back to one sample, sequenced in a study of T cell changes during pregnancy in multiple sclerosis. Generated by immunoSEQ multiplex PCR, the TCRdb table keeps only in-frame clones and is missing some. The sample lists under 50,000 clones, 85% to 95% occurring once. The source material was CD8+ T cells from peripheral blood mononuclear cells, sampled in the first trimester of pregnancy. The receptors come from a female donor with multiple sclerosis, enrolled in a pregnancy study.

V usage is TRBV7-9 and J usage is TRBJ2-1; D not resolved. Trimming removed 0 bases from V and 9 bases from J, with 12 bases in between. CDR3 length: 14 amino acids. Germline V gene lookup returns CDR1 SEHNR and CDR2 FQNEAQ (reference sequence). CDR3 nucleotides: TGTGCCAGCAGCTTAGCGAACAGCCTTGGTGAGCAGTTCTTC. The encoded protein is CASSLANSLGEQFF.

This chain links TRBV28 with TRBJ2-7; TRBD2 matches at 12 bases. Germline trimming cut 3 bases from V and 4 bases from J; bases unmatched to any gene: 7. The CDR3 has 16 residues. Looked up from germline, CDR1 is MDHEN and CDR2 is SYDVKM. The CDR3 sequence: CASSFSLTSGSYEQYF. CDR3 DNA sequence: TGTGCCAGCAGTTTCTCCCTGACTAGCGGGAGTTACGAGCAGTACTTC.

J is TRBJ2-1 and V is TRBV7-9; the match to TRBD1 covers 9 bases. This CDR3 has 16 amino acids. The germline V gene encodes CDR1 SEHNR and CDR2 FQNEAQ (reference sequence). V trimming: 4 bases; J trimming: 6 bases; junction bases outside the gene matches: 10. This CDR3 is CASSYLQGAPGNEQFF. DNA of the CDR3: TGTGCCAGCAGCTATTTACAGGGGGCGCCGGGCAATGAGCAGTTCTTC.

V is TRBV7-2 and J is TRBJ1-3, with unresolved D. V lost 6 bases and J lost 0, with 12 bases in between. The CDR3 is made up of 15 amino acids. From germline, CDR1 is SGHTA and CDR2 FQGNSA. In DNA, the CDR3 is TGTGCCAGCAGTCCCACCCCAGGCTCTGGAAACACCATATATTTT. Translated, it gives CASSPTPGSGNTIYF.

The CDR3 DNA reads TGCGCCAGCAGCCAAGCTCGGGGAGGGATCGGCTATGGCTACACCTTC. As protein: CASSQARGGIGYGYTF. The chain has TRBV4-1 and TRBJ1-2; D call uncertain. The CDR3 runs to 16 residues. Trimming left V 1 base short and J 4 bases short, with 16 bases between. The germline gives CDR1 MGHRA, CDR2 YSYEKL.

The CDR3 spells CASSLGGTTTDTQYF. The CDR3 region has the DNA TGTGCCAGCAGCTTAGGGGGGACTACCACAGATACGCAGTATTTT. The rearrangement links TRBV7-2 to TRBJ2-3, with TRBD2 matching over 7 bases. This CDR3 has 15 residues. Trimming at V came to 1 base and at J to 2 bases, leaving 3 bases not matched to a gene. Per germline, CDR1 SGHTA and CDR2 FQGNSA.

The chain has TRBV7-9 and TRBJ2-1; D is unclear. V was clipped by 1 base and J by 5 bases, with 3 bases between them. The CDR3 is made up of 12 amino acids. In germline, CDR1 is SEHNR, CDR2 FQNEAQ (reference sequence). CDR3 in DNA: TGTGCCAGCAGCTTAGGAGACAATGAGCAGTTCTTC. Encoded protein: CASSLGDNEQFF.

This chain uses TRBV5-4 with TRBJ2-1; tentative D call: TRBD2 (7 bases). V lost 7 bases to trimming and J lost 8 bases, with 19 bases between them. The CDR3 is 14 residues long. CDR1 is SGHNT, CDR2 YYREEE, per germline (reference sequence). CDR3 coding DNA: TGTGCCAGCCCTGGGGGGGCGGGGGCACATGAGCAGTTCTTC. Translation: CASPGGAGAHEQFF.

This sequence joins TRBV7-8 and TRBJ1-2, with 7 bases matching TRBD1. Germline values: CDR1 SGHVS, CDR2 FQNEAQ. The ends lost 7 bases at V and 3 bases at J; junction bases unmatched: 8. The length of the CDR3 is 14 residues. The CDR3 region has the DNA TGTGCCAGCACCCAACCCACAGGGGACTATGGCTACACCTTC. Protein sequence: CASTQPTGDYGYTF.

The rearrangement links TRBV7-8 to TRBJ1-5; D is unclear. Trimming shortened V by 0 bases and J by 4 bases, and 13 bases separated the two germline ends. Germline V gene sequence: CDR1 SGHVS, CDR2 FQNEAQ. The length of the CDR3 is 16 residues. CDR3 residues: CASSLAVAGGNQPQHF. CDR3 nucleotides: TGTGCCAGCAGCTTAGCGGTGGCGGGTGGGAATCAGCCCCAGCATTTT. Filled out from reference TRBV7-8 and TRBJ1-5, the complete variable domain reads GAGVSQSPRYKVAKRGQDVALRCDPISGHVSLFWYQQALGQGPEFLTYFQNEAQLDKSGLPSDRFFAERPEGSVSTLKIQRTQQEDSAVYLCASSLAVAGGNQPQHFGDGTRLSIL.

The genes are TRBV12-5 and TRBJ2-5; 15 nucleotides agree with TRBD2. The ends lost 5 bases at V and 2 bases at J; junction bases unmatched: 12. The CDR3 is 19 amino acids. In germline, CDR1 is LGHNT, CDR2 FRNRAP. The CDR3 bases are TGTGCTAGTGGTGACCCAGGACTAGCGGGGGGGCCTGAACAAGAGACCCAGTACTTC. As protein: CASGDPGLAGGPEQETQYF.

The chain carries TRBV19 and TRBJ2-1, with TRBD2 as a possible D gene (6 bases). CDR1 and CDR2 (germline): LNHDA, SQIVND (reference sequence). The CDR3 is made up of 14 amino acids. Deletions cut 10 bases from V and 0 bases from J, with 13 bases between. This CDR3 reads CATRAGSSYNEQFF. The CDR3 DNA follows: TGTGCCACAAGAGCGGGTAGCTCCTACAATGAGCAGTTCTTC.

The V gene is TRBV4-1, the J gene TRBJ2-1; no clear D gene. This CDR3 has 14 amino acids. Germline V gene lookup returns CDR1 MGHRA and CDR2 YSYEKL. Trimming cost V 0 bases and J 8 bases, with 11 bases left between them. The CDR3 nucleotides are TGCGCCAGCAGCCAAGAAAGGCAGGTCGATGAGCAGTTCTTC. Translated: CASSQERQVDEQFF.

The rearrangement uses TRBV11-2 and TRBJ1-6; 10 bases fit TRBD1. CDR3 length equals 17 residues. Germline lookup yields CDR1 SGHAT and CDR2 FQNNGV. The V and J ends lost 3 bases and 0 bases, in that order; junction bases with no gene match: 2. The CDR3: CASSLGQGSSYNSPLHF. The DNA of the CDR3 is TGTGCCAGCAGCTTGGGACAGGGGAGCTCCTATAATTCACCCCTCCACTTT.

V is TRBV2 and J is TRBJ1-1; 10 bases fit TRBD1. Germline CDR1 reads SNHLY; CDR2 reads FYNNEI. This CDR3 comprises 16 residues. With V trimmed by 5 bases and J by 1 base, 7 bases remained unmatched. Written as DNA, the CDR3 is TGTGCCAGCAGTCCTACCCGACAGGGGGCGAACACTGAAGCTTTCTTT. Translating it yields CASSPTRQGANTEAFF. The variable domain in full, completed from reference TRBV2 and TRBJ1-1, reads EPEVTQTPSHQVTQMGQEVILRCVPISNHLYFYWYRQILGQKVEFLVSFYNNEISEKSEIFDDQFSVERPDGSNFTLKIRSTKLEDSAMYFCASSPTRQGANTEAFFGQGTRLTVV.

This CDR3 reads CAWSGGWASEAFF. The CDR3 DNA reads TGTGCCTGGAGTGGTGGGTGGGCTTCTGAAGCTTTCTTT. The chain links TRBV30 to TRBJ1-1; D unclear. Germline values: CDR1 GTSNPN, CDR2 SVGIG (reference sequence). This CDR3 region has 13 residues. V lost 1 base, J lost 6 bases, and 12 bases lay in between. Full variable domain (outside the CDR3, taken from reference TRBV30 and TRBJ1-1): SQTIHQWPATLVQPVGSPLSLECTVEGTSNPNLYWYRQAAGRGLQLLFYSVGIGQISSEVPQNLSASRPQDRQFILSSKKLLLSDSGFYLCAWSGGWASEAFFGQGTRLTVV.

This clone was counted once. The V gene is TRBV28, the J gene TRBJ1-1; D is ambiguous. Germline V gene lookup returns CDR1 MDHEN and CDR2 SYDVKM. Trimming stripped 10 bases from V and 3 bases from J, with 21 bases between. The CDR3 has 15 residues. The CDR3 loop reads CATKTRLALHTEAFF. The CDR3 bases are TGTGCCACCAAAACAAGACTGGCTCTCCACACTGAAGCTTTCTTT.

The V call is TRBV19, the J call TRBJ1-5; maybe TRBD1 (6 bases). Trimming stripped 4 bases from V and 4 bases from J, with 17 bases between. CDR1 LNHDA and CDR2 SQIVND come from the germline V gene (reference sequence). The CDR3 has 16 residues. The CDR3 here is CASSTRGRAANQPQHF. Written as DNA, the CDR3 is TGTGCCAGTAGTACCAGGGGCAGGGCAGCTAATCAGCCCCAGCATTTT.

The chain carries TRBV27 and TRBJ2-1, with 7 bases identical to TRBD2. CDR3 length equals 14 residues. J was trimmed by 8 bases and V by 6 bases; bases with no gene match: 10. Germline-derived CDR1 and CDR2 are MNHEY and SMNVEV (reference sequence). The CDR3 sequence is CASSLPTSTHEQFF. Here the CDR3 DNA reads TGTGCCAGCAGCCTGCCGACTAGCACCCATGAGCAGTTCTTC.

The V gene is TRBV29-1, the J gene TRBJ2-3, with D possibly being TRBD1 (7 bases). Germline V gene lookup returns CDR1 SQVTM and CDR2 ANQGSEA. The CDR3 runs 16 residues. Between the trimmed V and J ends, which lost 6 bases and 2 bases, there was a span of 21 bases. CDR3 nucleotides: TGCAGCGTCCACCTTGCAGGGGGGACAACCACAGATACGCAGTATTTT. This codes for CSVHLAGGTTTDTQYF.

The V gene is TRBV27, the J gene TRBJ2-3; 9 positions match TRBD1. V shed 5 bases, J shed 5 bases, and the junction held 11 bases outside the gene matches. In germline, CDR1 is MNHEY, CDR2 SMNVEV (reference sequence). The CDR3 totals 16 residues. The CDR3 DNA reads TGTGCCAGCAGTGAGACAGGGGGTACAGTTCAAGATACGCAGTATTTT. The encoded protein is CASSETGGTVQDTQYF.